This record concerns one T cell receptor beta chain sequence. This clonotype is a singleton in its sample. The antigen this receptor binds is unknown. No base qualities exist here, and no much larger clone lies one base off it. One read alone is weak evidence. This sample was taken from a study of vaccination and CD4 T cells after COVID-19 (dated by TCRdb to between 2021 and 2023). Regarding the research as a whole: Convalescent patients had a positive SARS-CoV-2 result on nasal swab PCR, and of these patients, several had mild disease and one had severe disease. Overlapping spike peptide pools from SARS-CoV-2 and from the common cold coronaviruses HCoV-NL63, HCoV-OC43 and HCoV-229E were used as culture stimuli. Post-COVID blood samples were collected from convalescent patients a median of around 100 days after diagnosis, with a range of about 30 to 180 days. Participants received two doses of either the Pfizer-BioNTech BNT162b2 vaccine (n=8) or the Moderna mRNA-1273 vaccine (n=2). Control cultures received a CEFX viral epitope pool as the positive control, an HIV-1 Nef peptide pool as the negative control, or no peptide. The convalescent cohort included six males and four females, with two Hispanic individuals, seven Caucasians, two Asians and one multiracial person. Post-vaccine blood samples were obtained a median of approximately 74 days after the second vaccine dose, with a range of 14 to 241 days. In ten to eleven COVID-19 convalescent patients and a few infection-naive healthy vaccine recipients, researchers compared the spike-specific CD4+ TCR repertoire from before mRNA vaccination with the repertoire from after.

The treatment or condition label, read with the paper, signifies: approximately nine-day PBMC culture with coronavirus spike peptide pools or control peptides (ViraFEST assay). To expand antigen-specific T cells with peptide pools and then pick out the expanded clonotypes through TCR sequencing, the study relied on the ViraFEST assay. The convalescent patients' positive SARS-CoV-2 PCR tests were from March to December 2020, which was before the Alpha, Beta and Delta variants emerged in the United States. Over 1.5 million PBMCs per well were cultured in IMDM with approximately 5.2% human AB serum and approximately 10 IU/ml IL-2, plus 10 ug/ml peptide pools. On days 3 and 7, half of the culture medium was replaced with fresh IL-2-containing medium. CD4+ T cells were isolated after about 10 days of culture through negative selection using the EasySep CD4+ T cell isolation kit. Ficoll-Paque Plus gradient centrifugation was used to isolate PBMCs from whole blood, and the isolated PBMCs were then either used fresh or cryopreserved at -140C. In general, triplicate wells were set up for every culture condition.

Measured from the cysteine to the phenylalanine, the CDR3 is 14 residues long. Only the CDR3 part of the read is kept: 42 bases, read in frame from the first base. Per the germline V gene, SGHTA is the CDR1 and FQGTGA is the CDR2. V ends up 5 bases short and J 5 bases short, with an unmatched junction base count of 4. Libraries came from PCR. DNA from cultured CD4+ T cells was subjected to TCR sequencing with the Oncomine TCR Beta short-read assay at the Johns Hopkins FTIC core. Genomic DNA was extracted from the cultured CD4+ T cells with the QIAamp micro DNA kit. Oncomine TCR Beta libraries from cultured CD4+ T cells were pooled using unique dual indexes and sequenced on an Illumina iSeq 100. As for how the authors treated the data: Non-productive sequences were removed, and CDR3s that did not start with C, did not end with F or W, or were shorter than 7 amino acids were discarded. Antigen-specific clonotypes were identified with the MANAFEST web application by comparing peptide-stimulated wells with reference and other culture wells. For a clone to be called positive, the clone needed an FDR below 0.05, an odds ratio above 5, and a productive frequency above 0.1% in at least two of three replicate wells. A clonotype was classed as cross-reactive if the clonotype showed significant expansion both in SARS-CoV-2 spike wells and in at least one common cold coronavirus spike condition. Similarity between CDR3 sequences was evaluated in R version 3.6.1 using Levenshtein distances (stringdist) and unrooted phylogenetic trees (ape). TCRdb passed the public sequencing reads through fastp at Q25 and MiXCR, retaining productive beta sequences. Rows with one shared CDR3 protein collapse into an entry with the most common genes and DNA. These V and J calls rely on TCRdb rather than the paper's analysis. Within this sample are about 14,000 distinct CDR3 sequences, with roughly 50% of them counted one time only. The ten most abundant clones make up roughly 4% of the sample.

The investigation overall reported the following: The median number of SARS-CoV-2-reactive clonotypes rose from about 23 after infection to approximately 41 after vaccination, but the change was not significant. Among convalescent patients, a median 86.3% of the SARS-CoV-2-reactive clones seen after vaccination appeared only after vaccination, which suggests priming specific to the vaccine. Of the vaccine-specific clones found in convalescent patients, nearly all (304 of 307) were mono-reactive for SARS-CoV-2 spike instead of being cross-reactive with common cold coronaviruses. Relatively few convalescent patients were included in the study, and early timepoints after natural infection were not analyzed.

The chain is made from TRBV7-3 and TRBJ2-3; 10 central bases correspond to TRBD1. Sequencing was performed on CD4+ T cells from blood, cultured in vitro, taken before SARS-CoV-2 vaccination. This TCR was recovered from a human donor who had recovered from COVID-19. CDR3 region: CASSPTGGQDTQYF. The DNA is TGTGCCAGCAGCCCGACAGGGGGCCAAGATACGCAGTATTTT.